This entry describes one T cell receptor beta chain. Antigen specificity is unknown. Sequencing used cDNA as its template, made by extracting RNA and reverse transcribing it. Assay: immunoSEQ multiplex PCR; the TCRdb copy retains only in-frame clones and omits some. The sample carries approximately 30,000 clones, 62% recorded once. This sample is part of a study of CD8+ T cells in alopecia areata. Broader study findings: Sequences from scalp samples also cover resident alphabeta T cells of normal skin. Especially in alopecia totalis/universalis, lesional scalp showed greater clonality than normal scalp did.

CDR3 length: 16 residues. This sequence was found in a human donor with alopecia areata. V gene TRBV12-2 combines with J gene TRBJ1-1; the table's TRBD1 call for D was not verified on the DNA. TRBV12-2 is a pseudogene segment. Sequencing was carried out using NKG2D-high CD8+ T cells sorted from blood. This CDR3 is CASRSQTTGLNTEAFF. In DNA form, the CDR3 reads TGTGCAAGTCGCTCACAGACTACAGGGTTGAACACTGAAGCTTTCTTT.